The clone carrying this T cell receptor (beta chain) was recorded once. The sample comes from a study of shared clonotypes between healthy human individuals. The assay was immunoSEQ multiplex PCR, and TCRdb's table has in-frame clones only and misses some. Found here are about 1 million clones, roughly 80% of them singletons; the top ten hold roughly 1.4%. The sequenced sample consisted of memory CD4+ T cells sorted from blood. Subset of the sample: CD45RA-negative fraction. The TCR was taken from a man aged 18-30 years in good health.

The CDR3 loop is CASSTGREEQPQHF. The DNA for the CDR3 is TGTGCCAGTAGTACCGGCAGGGAGGAACAGCCCCAGCATTTT. The chain couples TRBV19 to TRBJ1-5; D perhaps matches TRBD1 (5 bases). The CDR3 is made up of 14 amino acids. The germline V gene encodes CDR1 LNHDA and CDR2 SQIVND (reference sequence). Trimming removed 4 bases at V and 7 bases at J, with 14 bases between.